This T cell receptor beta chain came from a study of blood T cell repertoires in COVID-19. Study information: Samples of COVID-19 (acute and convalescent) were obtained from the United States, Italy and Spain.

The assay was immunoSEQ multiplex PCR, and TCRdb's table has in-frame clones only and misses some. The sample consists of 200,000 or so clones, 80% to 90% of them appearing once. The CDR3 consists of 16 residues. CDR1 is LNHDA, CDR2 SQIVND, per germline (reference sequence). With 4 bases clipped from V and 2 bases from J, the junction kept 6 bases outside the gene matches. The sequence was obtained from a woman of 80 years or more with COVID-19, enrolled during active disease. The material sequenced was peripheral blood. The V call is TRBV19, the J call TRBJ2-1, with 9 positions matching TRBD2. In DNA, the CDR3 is TGTGCCAGTAGTACCACCCTAGCGGGGCCCTACAATGAGCAGTTCTTC. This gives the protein CASSTTLAGPYNEQFF.